This TCR beta chain is from a study of blood T cell repertoires in COVID-19. Study-wide background: Material from acute and convalescent COVID-19 was sourced from the United States, Italy and Spain.

The repertoire was sequenced with immunoSEQ multiplex PCR; TCRdb's copy has only in-frame clones and lacks some. Seen here are over 85,000 clones, 86% observed once, and the top ten hold under 20%. This clone has only one observation. V lost 2 bases to trimming and J lost 2 bases; unmatched junction nucleotides: 7. CDR3 length: 16 amino acids. The germline V gene encodes CDR1 MDHEN and CDR2 SYDVKM. The specimen was peripheral blood. The chain recombines TRBV28 with TRBJ2-5, with 8 bases lining up with TRBD2. The TCR sequence derives from a woman of 80 years or more with acute or convalescent COVID-19. The CDR3 is CASSLGRGARQETQYF. The CDR3, as DNA: TGTGCCAGCAGTTTAGGGCGGGGGGCCCGACAAGAGACCCAGTACTTC.